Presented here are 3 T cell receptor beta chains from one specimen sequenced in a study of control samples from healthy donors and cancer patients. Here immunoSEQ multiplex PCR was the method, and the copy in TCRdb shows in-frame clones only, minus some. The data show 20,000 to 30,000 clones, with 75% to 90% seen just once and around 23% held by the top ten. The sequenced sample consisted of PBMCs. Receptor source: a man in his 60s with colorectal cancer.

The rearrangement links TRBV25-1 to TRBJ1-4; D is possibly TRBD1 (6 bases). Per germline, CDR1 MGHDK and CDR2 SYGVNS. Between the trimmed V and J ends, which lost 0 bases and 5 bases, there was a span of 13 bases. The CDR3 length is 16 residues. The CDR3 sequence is CASSEYDGGGNEKLFF. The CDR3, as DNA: TGTGCCAGCAGTGAATACGACGGGGGCGGAAATGAAAAACTGTTTTTT.

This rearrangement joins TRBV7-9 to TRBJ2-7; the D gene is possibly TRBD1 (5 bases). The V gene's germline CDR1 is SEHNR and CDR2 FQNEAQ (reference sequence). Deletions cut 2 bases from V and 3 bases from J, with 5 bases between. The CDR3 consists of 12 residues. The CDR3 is CASSLQGYEQYF. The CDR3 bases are TGTGCCAGCAGCTTACAGGGCTACGAGCAGTACTTC.

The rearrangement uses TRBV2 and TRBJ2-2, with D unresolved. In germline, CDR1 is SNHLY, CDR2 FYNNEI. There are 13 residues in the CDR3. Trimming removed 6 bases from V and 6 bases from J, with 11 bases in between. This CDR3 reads CASRNEKAGELFF. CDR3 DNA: TGTGCCAGCAGGAACGAGAAAGCCGGGGAGCTGTTTTTT.